These 5 T cell receptor beta chains originate from one sample sequenced in a study of blood T cell repertoires in COVID-19. Produced via immunoSEQ multiplex PCR; TCRdb's table is partial and in-frame only. The sample records 90,000 to 150,000 clones, roughly 88% being singletons. The source material was peripheral blood. The receptors shown here come from a woman aged 50 to 60 with active or convalescent COVID-19.

V is TRBV28 and J is TRBJ2-7; 11 bases align to TRBD1. Germline CDR1 MDHEN, CDR2 SYDVKM. The CDR3 totals 15 residues. V dropped 4 bases and J dropped 6; count of bases not matched to a gene: 8. The DNA of the CDR3 is TGTGCCAGCAGTTCACCGGGACAGGGGGTTTCCGAGCAGTACTTC. This translates into CASSSPGQGVSEQYF.

The rearrangement links TRBV20-1 to TRBJ2-7; 9 bases align to TRBD1. CDR1 and CDR2 (germline): DFQATT, SNEGSKA (reference sequence). This CDR3 comprises 14 residues. J gave up 7 bases and V 5 bases, and 12 bases lay outside the gene matches. The CDR3, as DNA: TGCAGTGCTGGTGCCGGGACAGGGCTTTGGGAGCAGTACTTC. This encodes CSAGAGTGLWEQYF.

CDR3 sequence reads: CASSRVLEGGDTQYF. The DNA of the CDR3 is TGCGCCAGCAGCCGAGTACTAGAGGGGGGGGATACGCAGTATTTT. The chain carries TRBV4-3 and TRBJ2-3, with D possibly being TRBD2 (7 bases). There are 15 residues in the CDR3. Looked up from germline, CDR1 is LGHNA and CDR2 is YSLEER. The V and J ends lost 4 bases and 6 bases respectively, with 17 bases between them.

The chain employs TRBV10-3 and TRBJ2-2, with 7 bases lining up with TRBD2. In germline, CDR1 is ENHRY, CDR2 SYGVKD. CDR3 length: 14 amino acids. After removal of 8 bases from V and 4 bases from J, the junction contained 7 bases not matched to a gene. The CDR3 DNA sequence: TGTGCCATCGCCCGGGACTACATCACCGGGGAGCTGTTTTTT. This translates into CAIARDYITGELFF.

The table lists this clone with a count of one. The V gene is TRBV12-3 or TRBV12-4, the J gene TRBJ1-2, with 8 bases that match TRBD1. V was pared by 7 bases and J by 5 bases, with 6 bases of the junction left unmatched. CDR3 length equals 13 residues. CDR3 sequence reads: CASNPTGAYGYTF. CDR3 nucleotides: TGTGCCAGCAACCCGACAGGGGCATATGGCTACACCTTC.